This paragraph covers one T cell receptor beta chain sequence. Its recognized antigen is unknown. Base-call qualities are not available, and no considerably larger clone is one nucleotide away. For sequencing of the TCRbeta CDR3 region, genomic DNA was extracted from the sorted cells. The immunoSEQ Assay was used for sequencing of TCRbeta CDR3 regions. TCRdb's version of the immuneACCESS table is confined to in-frame rearrangements and falls short of the full clone set. An unresolved V gene accounts for under half of the shortfall where checked; the remainder is of unknown origin. The sample table records about 80,000 clones; about 90% of these occur just once. Of the sample, over 6.5% falls within the top ten clones. The data belong to a study of OX40 agonist ivuxolimab in advanced cancers. Background for the entire study: The costimulatory receptor OX40 (CD134) was targeted by ivuxolimab, a fully human IgG2 agonistic monoclonal antibody. Intravenous ivuxolimab was administered to patients every 2 weeks at six dose levels: 0.01, 0.1, 0.3, 1.5, 3 and 10 mg/kg. Partial responses occurred in three dose-escalation patients, of whom one had hepatocellular carcinoma and two had cutaneous melanoma. A male proportion of almost 85% and a mean age of approximately 62 years, ranging from roughly 23 to 80, were recorded for the dose-escalation cohort. Prior anti-PD-1, anti-PD-L1 or anti-CTLA-4 therapy was permitted, and checkpoint inhibitors had been received by approximately 39% of dose-escalation patients. The paper describes the monotherapy dose-escalation part (N ≈ 52 patients) of the phase I trial of ivuxolimab. Of the 50 to 55 patients in dose escalation, some 20 had hepatocellular carcinoma, around 15 had melanoma, 9 had renal cell carcinoma and 9 had head and neck cancer. Peripheral TCRbeta sequencing aimed to test whether ivuxolimab altered TCR sequence diversity and caused clonal T-cell expansion. Points the paper makes about the study in general: After ivuxolimab, CD8+ T cells had more expanded clones than CD4+ T cells on average. In partial responders in the 0.1-3.0 mg/kg groups, normalized peripheral clonal expansion was found to be among the lowest, especially among CD8+ T cells. Low levels of normalized T-cell clonal expansion were also shown by some nonresponding patients. The antigen specificity of the peripheral T cells that underwent clonal expansion was not determined. At doses of 0.1 to 3.0 mg/kg, clonal expansion of both CD4+ and CD8+ blood T cells was observed from baseline to week 6.

The trial excluded patients who had a history of autoimmune disease or who were on systemic immunosuppression. In every dose cohort, peripheral blood was drawn for TCR sequencing at baseline, cycle 4 day 1, and cycle 7 day 1. Samples came from an open-label, multicenter, first-in-human phase I dose-escalation trial of ivuxolimab. The trial enrolled adults with locally advanced or metastatic head and neck squamous cell, hepatocellular, melanoma or renal cell carcinoma. Before TCR sequencing, CD4+ T cells and CD8+ T cells were sorted from peripheral blood as separate populations. CDR3 length: 14 amino acids, cysteine to phenylalanine. CDR3 DNA is the only sequence kept; it has 42 bases, read in frame from the first base. CDR1 and CDR2, per the germline V gene (reference sequence), are SGHKS and YYEKEE. The trim is 6 bases for V and 1 base for J, with a gap of 10 bases between the germline ends.

The rearranged chain carries TRBV5-5 and TRBJ2-2; the D gene is possibly TRBD1, with 6 bases matching. The sequenced sample was CD4+ or CD8+ T cells sorted from blood, obtained in a trial of the OX40 agonist ivuxolimab. The TCR was taken from an adult with an advanced solid tumor such as melanoma, head and neck, liver or kidney cancer. The DNA is TGTGCCAGCACCGGACAGAGGAACACCGGGGAGCTGTTTTTT. Translated, this gives CASTGQRNTGELFF. Supplemented by the reference TRBV5-5 and TRBJ2-2 proteins around the CDR3, the complete variable domain is DAGVTQSPTHLIKTRGQQVTLRCSPISGHKSVSWYQQVLGQGPQFIFQYYEKEERGRGNFPDRFSARQFPNYSSELNVNALLLGDSALYLCASTGQRNTGELFFGEGSRLTVL.